This passage covers 14 T cell receptor beta chains from one sample sequenced in a study of T cell changes during pregnancy in multiple sclerosis. Profiled with immunoSEQ multiplex PCR; TCRdb holds only in-frame clones, not every one. The data show tens of thousands of clones, approximately 91% seen once. Sample: CD8+ T cells from peripheral blood mononuclear cells, taken in the third trimester of pregnancy. The receptors stem from a female donor with multiple sclerosis, enrolled in a pregnancy study.

The rearrangement links TRBV13 to TRBJ2-7; TRBD1 matches 7 bases. The germline V gene encodes CDR1 PRHDT and CDR2 FYEKMQ (reference sequence). The CDR3 covers 14 residues. The ends lost 6 bases at V and 2 bases at J; junction bases unmatched: 7. The CDR3 here is CASRLRDSPYEQYF. The CDR3 DNA is TGTGCCAGCAGGCTAAGGGACAGCCCCTACGAGCAGTACTTC. Variable domain in full (rest from reference TRBV13 and TRBJ2-7): AAGVIQSPRHLIKEKRETATLKCYPIPRHDTVYWYQQGPGQDPQFLISFYEKMQSDKGSIPDRFSAQQFSDYHSELNMSSLELGDSALYFCASRLRDSPYEQYFGPGTRLTVT.

V is TRBV5-6 and J is TRBJ1-2; 7 bases fit TRBD1. Looked up from germline, CDR1 is SGHDT and CDR2 is YYEEEE. This CDR3 region has 15 residues. The J segment lost 3 bases and the V segment lost 4 bases, leaving 9 bases of the junction unmatched. DNA for the CDR3: TGTGCCAGCAGCCGGTCTGACAGGGAGGACTATGGCTACACCTTC. Translation gives CASSRSDREDYGYTF.

The V gene is TRBV6-1, the J gene TRBJ2-5, with TRBD2 identical over 7 bases. Germline V gene data show CDR1 as MNHNS and CDR2 as SASEGT. This CDR3 contains 16 residues. Germline trimming cut 2 bases from V and 1 base from J; bases unmatched to any gene: 7. The DNA of the CDR3 is TGTGCCAGCAGTGAAATGGGGGAGGGGACCCAAGAGACCCAGTACTTC. This gives the protein CASSEMGEGTQETQYF.

A single count supports this clone. This chain connects TRBV27 to TRBJ1-5; tentatively, D is TRBD1 (6 bases). V lost 5 bases and J lost 5, with 16 bases in between. This CDR3 is 15 amino acids long. Per the germline V gene, CDR1 is MNHEY and CDR2 is SMNVEV (reference sequence). The DNA of the CDR3 is TGTGCCAGCAGTCAGGACAGCGATTTCTATCAGCCCCAGCATTTT. Its translation: CASSQDSDFYQPQHF.

This clone has a single count. The chain employs TRBV6-5 and TRBJ1-5; D possibly corresponds to TRBD1 (5 bases). The V end lost 2 bases, the J end lost 0 bases, and 8 bases lay between the germline ends. Germline lookup yields CDR1 MNHEY and CDR2 SVGAGI. This CDR3 is 15 amino acids long. The CDR3 protein is CASSYDRNSNQPQHF. The DNA of the CDR3 is TGTGCCAGCAGTTACGACAGAAATAGCAATCAGCCCCAGCATTTT.

The rearrangement joins TRBV27 to TRBJ2-6; D remains ambiguous. The ends were cut back, 6 bases at V and 2 bases at J, with 11 bases in the middle. Germline CDR1 reads MNHEY; CDR2 reads SMNVEV (reference sequence). The CDR3 contains 15 residues. The CDR3 DNA is TGTGCCAGCAGCAACTCTCCCACTGGGGCCAACGTCCTGACTTTC. Residues: CASSNSPTGANVLTF.

This clone has just one count. This chain uses TRBV7-2 with TRBJ2-7; D is possibly TRBD2 (6 bases). The CDR3 is 15 amino acids. The germline V and J ends were trimmed by 3 bases and 3 bases, with 15 bases remaining between them. Germline CDR1 is SGHTA and CDR2 is FQGNSA. In DNA form, the CDR3 reads TGTGCCAGCAGCTTCGGGGAGGCGGGATACTACGAGCAGTACTTC. Its protein is CASSFGEAGYYEQYF.

The rearrangement uses TRBV6-5 and TRBJ1-1; D not certain. The CDR3 contains 12 residues. The V gene lost 7 bases and the J gene lost 1 base, with 7 bases spanning the gap. The germline V gene encodes CDR1 MNHEY and CDR2 SVGAGI. CDR3 DNA: TGTGCCAGCAAAGAGGGGAACACTGAAGCTTTCTTT. This codes for CASKEGNTEAFF.

The chain employs TRBV19 and TRBJ1-2; TRBD1 matches at 8 bases. J lost 2 bases, V lost 0 bases, and 8 bases had no gene match. The CDR3 has 17 residues. The germline V gene has CDR1 LNHDA and CDR2 SQIVND (reference sequence). The CDR3 DNA reads as TGTGCCAGTAGTATAGATCGGCCAGGGGGCAAGAACTATGGCTACACCTTC. Translating it yields CASSIDRPGGKNYGYTF.

This clone has only one observation. V is TRBV4-2 and J is TRBJ2-1; 10 bases line up with TRBD2. CDR3 length equals 16 residues. CDR1 is LGHNA, CDR2 YNFKEQ, per germline. V lost 0 bases, J lost 9 bases, and 8 bases stayed unmatched. CDR3 sequence (DNA): TGTGCCAGCAGCCAAGATATGGCTAGCGGGAGTCTTGAGCAGTTCTTC. Its translation: CASSQDMASGSLEQFF.

This rearrangement joins TRBV7-9 to TRBJ2-5; 12 nucleotides match TRBD2. This CDR3 is 15 amino acids long. J gave up 4 bases and V 2 bases, and 2 bases lay outside the gene matches. Germline V gene lookup returns CDR1 SEHNR and CDR2 FQNEAQ (reference sequence). CDR3 protein: CASSLLAGGVETQYF. The CDR3 DNA sequence: TGTGCCAGCAGCTTACTAGCGGGAGGGGTAGAGACCCAGTACTTC.

The chain employs TRBV13 and TRBJ2-7; D is possibly TRBD2 (5 bases). V dropped 5 bases and J dropped 4 bases, with 12 bases sitting between them. The germline V gene encodes CDR1 PRHDT and CDR2 FYEKMQ (reference sequence). This CDR3 has 13 residues. The CDR3 spells CASSPSGSYEQYF. CDR3 nucleotides: TGTGCCAGCAGCCCGTCGGGGTCATACGAGCAGTACTTC.

By share of the sample, this clone is medium-sized. The genes are TRBV5-6 and TRBJ2-1; D call uncertain. The length of the CDR3 is 13 residues. The V end was cut by 3 bases, the J end by 4 bases, with 8 bases between. Germline V gene data show CDR1 as SGHDT and CDR2 as YYEEEE. In nucleotides, the CDR3 is TGTGCCAGCAGCTGGCTAGGTTACAATGAGCAGTTCTTC. Amino acid sequence: CASSWLGYNEQFF.

This rearrangement joins TRBV19 to TRBJ1-2; 10 bases map to TRBD1. V shed 5 bases and J 4 bases; nucleotides not matched to a gene: 7. Germline assignment: CDR1 LNHDA and CDR2 SQIVND (reference sequence). This CDR3 comprises 15 residues. CDR3 protein: CASSPGTGAAYGYTF. For the CDR3, the DNA is TGTGCCAGTAGTCCGGGGACAGGGGCGGCCTATGGCTACACCTTC.